This entry concerns a single T cell receptor (beta chain). Its target is not known. This CDR3 contains 15 residues. The germline V gene encodes CDR1 MGHDK and CDR2 SYGVNS. The V and J ends lost 2 bases and 2 bases respectively, with 13 bases between them. The data stem from a study of cytomegalovirus exposure and HLA in healthy donors. Findings and limits, study-wide: With further analysis later on, most CMV-associated TCR beta chains appeared HLA-restricted.

Sampled while nominally healthy, donors likely had unrecorded immune exposures. Primers for the PCR totalled 60 Vbeta and 13 Jbeta. This table comes from immunoSEQ multiplex PCR, and its TCRdb copy is limited to in-frame clones, with some not included. There are 100,000 to 150,000 clones in the sample; less than 90% occur only once, and roughly 20% lies in the top ten. This clonotype originated in a man younger than 30 in good health and CMV-seropositive. V and J are TRBV25-1 and TRBJ2-7; possible D gene TRBD1, 6 bases. Specimen: PBMCs. CDR3 sequence (DNA): TGTGCCAGCAGTGAAAAGACAAAGGGGGCCTACGAGCAGTACTTC. Its protein is CASSEKTKGAYEQYF.